The 17 T cell receptor beta chains listed next were all sequenced from one sample in a study of a mutant IDH1 vaccine in newly diagnosed glioma. Clones were sequenced by immunoSEQ multiplex PCR, and TCRdb holds only the in-frame ones, with some missing. This sample has about 31,000 clones, with under 80% found just once. Sample time point: week 11, during vaccination. Each dose of the vaccine consisted of 300 ug of mutant IDH1 20-mer peptide, with topical imiquimod. The antigens for these receptors are not known. The material sequenced was PBMCs, taken from a glioma patient whose treatment included an IDH1 peptide vaccine. Receptors were obtained from a man aged 25-40 years with glioma.

The chain is built from TRBV18 and TRBJ2-1, with D possibly matching TRBD2 (5 bases). V gave up 0 bases and J gave up 1 base, with 16 bases separating them. In germline, CDR1 is KGHSH, CDR2 LQKENI. The CDR3 has 18 residues. CDR3 in amino acids: CASSPPAGLGSSYNEQFF. The DNA of the CDR3 is TGTGCCAGCTCACCACCGGCGGGTCTCGGCTCGTCCTACAATGAGCAGTTCTTC.

The V gene is TRBV29-1, the J gene TRBJ2-2, with D unclear. The CDR3 spans 13 residues. V lost 6 bases, J lost 0 bases, and 8 bases lay in between. Per germline, CDR1 SQVTM and CDR2 ANQGSEA. CDR3 loop: CSVGLTNTGELFF. The CDR3, as DNA: TGCAGCGTCGGGTTAACGAACACCGGGGAGCTGTTTTTT.

This chain connects TRBV5-1 to TRBJ1-1; 8 bases line up with TRBD1. V shed 0 bases and J 10 bases; nucleotides not matched to a gene: 14. The CDR3 loop spans 16 amino acids. From germline, CDR1 is SGHRS and CDR2 YFSETQ. The CDR3 protein is CASSLAPGDRLARAFF. The CDR3 DNA is TGCGCCAGCAGCTTGGCCCCCGGGGACAGGTTGGCGCGAGCTTTCTTT.

The chain joins TRBV7-9 to TRBJ2-1, with TRBD2 matching over 14 bases. The junction had 5 bases not matched to a gene; V was cut back by 4 bases and J by 9 bases. The CDR3 has 15 amino acids. CDR1 and CDR2 (germline): SEHNR, FQNEAQ (reference sequence). The CDR3 sequence: CASSSTSGRAVEQFF. CDR3 nucleotide sequence: TGTGCCAGCAGCTCGACTAGCGGGAGGGCCGTTGAGCAGTTCTTC.

The rearrangement joins TRBV4-1 to TRBJ1-1, with a tentative D call TRBD1 (6 bases). Germline CDR1 is MGHRA and CDR2 is YSYEKL. The CDR3 runs 15 residues. Trimming took 0 bases from V and 4 from J, leaving 12 bases between them. CDR3 in amino acids: CASSQDPARGTEAFF. Here the CDR3 DNA reads TGCGCCAGCAGCCAAGATCCTGCCAGGGGCACTGAAGCTTTCTTT.

The J gene is TRBJ1-1, the V gene TRBV7-9, with a weak D call TRBD1 (6 bases). This CDR3 spans 16 amino acids. Between the trimmed V and J ends, which lost 0 bases and 6 bases, there was a span of 17 bases. CDR1 and CDR2 (germline): SEHNR, FQNEAQ (reference sequence). The CDR3 DNA reads as TGTGCCAGCAGCTTAGCATATGGGCAGGGGAGCGCTGAAGCTTTCTTT. Protein product: CASSLAYGQGSAEAFF.

This clone was counted a few times. The CDR3 coding sequence is TGTGCCAGCAGCCAAGTCAGGGCCACTGAAGCTTTCTTT. Translation: CASSQVRATEAFF. This chain connects TRBV14 to TRBJ1-1, with a weak D call TRBD1 (5 bases). The CDR3 spans 13 residues. Germline V CDR1 and CDR2: SGHDN, FVKESK. The V and J ends lost 1 base and 4 bases respectively, with 7 bases between them.

This clone was picked up a small number of times. This chain joins TRBV29-1 and TRBJ1-1; 8 bases agree with TRBD1. V lost 6 bases to trimming and J lost 2 bases; unmatched junction nucleotides: 8. Germline V gene data show CDR1 as SQVTM and CDR2 as ANQGSEA. The CDR3 length is 14 residues. CDR3 loop: CSVDPTGANTEAFF. Written as DNA, the CDR3 is TGCAGCGTGGACCCGACAGGGGCTAACACTGAAGCTTTCTTT.

The V gene is TRBV5-1, the J gene TRBJ1-3; D might be TRBD1 (6 bases). Germline loops: CDR1 SGHRS, CDR2 YFSETQ. CDR3 length: 15 amino acids. V shed 2 bases and J shed 0 bases, with 9 bases lying between them. CDR3 residues: CASSLGQSSGNTIYF. In DNA form, the CDR3 reads TGCGCCAGCAGCTTAGGACAGAGCTCTGGAAACACCATATATTTT.

The chain employs TRBV6-1 and TRBJ1-5, with TRBD1 matching over 7 bases. The V gene's germline CDR1 is MNHNS and CDR2 SASEGT. Trimming took 6 bases from V and 6 from J; bases not matched to a gene: 8. This CDR3 region has 14 residues. CDR3 region: CASRTGTEGQPQHF. CDR3 bases: TGTGCCAGCAGGACCGGGACAGAGGGTCAGCCCCAGCATTTT.

Written as DNA, the CDR3 is TGTGCCAGCAGTGAATCAGGGTACAATGAGCAGTTCTTC. This gives the protein CASSESGYNEQFF. V is TRBV2 and J is TRBJ2-1; maybe TRBD1 (5 bases). V lost 2 bases, J lost 4 bases, and 6 bases lay in between. Germline V gene sequence: CDR1 SNHLY, CDR2 FYNNEI. The CDR3 sequence is 13 residues long. The entire variable domain, with the rest obtained from reference TRBV2 and TRBJ2-1, is as follows: EPEVTQTPSHQVTQMGQEVILRCVPISNHLYFYWYRQILGQKVEFLVSFYNNEISEKSEIFDDQFSVERPDGSNFTLKIRSTKLEDSAMYFCASSESGYNEQFFGPGTRLTVL.

This chain connects TRBV5-6 to TRBJ1-1; D is undetermined. The CDR3 runs to 16 residues. Germline assignment: CDR1 SGHDT and CDR2 YYEEEE. The V and J ends lost 2 bases and 3 bases respectively, with 17 bases between them. The CDR3 coding sequence is TGTGCCAGCAGCTTAGGTTCTACGGGGTCCTACACTGAAGCTTTCTTT. Encoded protein: CASSLGSTGSYTEAFF.

The chain joins TRBV5-4 to TRBJ2-3; tentative D call: TRBD2 (5 bases). The CDR3 runs to 13 residues. The V gene's germline CDR1 is SGHNT and CDR2 YYREEE (reference sequence). V was cut by 6 bases and J by 10 bases, with 18 bases left in between. CDR3 amino acids: CASTPGPGIAQYF. CDR3 bases: TGTGCCAGCACCCCTGGCCCCGGGATAGCGCAGTATTTT.

J is TRBJ2-5 and V is TRBV28; D remains unclear. V was cut by 6 bases and J by 4 bases, with 15 bases left in between. Per the germline V gene, CDR1 is MDHEN and CDR2 is SYDVKM. The CDR3 totals 14 residues. The CDR3 DNA is TGTGCCAGCAGCTATCCCGATGGGCGAGAGACCCAGTACTTC. This gives the protein CASSYPDGRETQYF.

The rearrangement links TRBV2 to TRBJ1-5; 7 bases fit TRBD1. Trimming removed 9 bases from V and 3 bases from J; junction bases left unmatched: 5. CDR1 and CDR2 (germline): SNHLY, FYNNEI. This CDR3 region has 13 residues. The CDR3 here is CASQGDSNQPQHF. DNA of the CDR3: TGTGCCAGTCAGGGGGACTCCAATCAGCCCCAGCATTTT.

This chain uses TRBV5-1 with TRBJ2-1; 7 bases agree with TRBD1. Germline CDR1 SGHRS, CDR2 YFSETQ. The CDR3 extends over 15 amino acids. After removal of 4 bases from V and 2 bases from J, the junction contained 6 bases not matched to a gene. CDR3 amino acids: CASSQTGVPYNEQFF. The CDR3 bases are TGCGCCAGCAGCCAAACAGGGGTGCCCTACAATGAGCAGTTCTTC.

This clone was seen once. The genes are TRBV14 and TRBJ2-3; 11 bases are shared with TRBD2. The germline V gene encodes CDR1 SGHDN and CDR2 FVKESK. The CDR3 totals 18 residues. The V gene end was trimmed by 7 bases and the J gene end by 2 bases; junction bases not matched to a gene: 14. CDR3 protein: CASKQGASGRPLTDTQYF. The CDR3 nucleotides are TGTGCCAGCAAACAAGGGGCTAGCGGGAGGCCTCTCACAGATACGCAGTATTTT. Based on the CDR3 plus reference TRBV14 and TRBJ2-3, the full variable domain is EAGVTQFPSHSVIEKGQTVTLRCDPISGHDNLYWYRRVMGKEIKFLLHFVKESKQDESGMPNNRFLAERTGGTYSTLKVQPAELEDSGVYFCASKQGASGRPLTDTQYFGPGTRLTVL.